Listed below are T cell receptor beta chains from one sample, sequenced in a study of blood T cells in healthy people across ages. TCRdb independently ran MiXCR on the 5' RACE reads; one entry per CDR3 protein. The table includes 1.5 million to 2 million distinct CDR3 sequences, around 48% detected once. Sequencing used blood. These receptors originate from a woman aged 40 to 49 in good health. Each CDR3 is given with its conserved first and last residue. The D gene is left open where the match is weak. Only some rows state a clone size, as once, few, many or a class for expanded clones.

TRBV2	15	few	TRBD2	TRBJ2-3	CASSAAGGLWDTQYF	TGTGCCAGCAGTGCAGCGGGGGGTTTGTGGGATACGCAGTATTTT
TRBV4-2	17	NA	TRBD2	TRBJ2-3	CASSQEAGGGPGDTQYF	TGTGCCAGCAGCCAAGAGGCTGGCGGGGGGCCAGGAGATACGCAGTATTTT
TRBV5-1	17	NA	TRBD1	TRBJ2-4	CASSLLGTGLGGNIQYF	TGCGCCAGCAGCTTGCTCGGGACAGGGCTTGGGGGGAACATTCAGTACTTC
TRBV20-1	15	NA	NA	TRBJ1-5	CSARKPTDSNQPQHF	TGCAGTGCGCGTAAGCCAACGGACAGCAATCAGCCCCAGCATTTT
TRBV4-2	14	few	NA	TRBJ1-2	CASSQEKLNYGYTF	TGTGCCAGCAGCCAAGAGAAGCTGAACTATGGCTACACCTTC
TRBV7-9	15	NA	TRBD1	TRBJ2-7	CASSNLRTGSEEQYF	TGTGCCAGCAGCAACCTAAGGACAGGGTCTGAGGAGCAGTACTTC
TRBV9	15	NA	TRBD1	TRBJ2-7	CASSVAGGGYNEQYF	TGTGCCAGCAGCGTAGCAGGGGGCGGCTACAATGAGCAGTACTTC
TRBV21-1	15	few	NA	TRBJ2-7	CASSKVAGSSYEQYF	TGTGCCAGCAGCAAAGTTGCCGGTAGCTCCTACGAGCAGTACTTC
TRBV5-1	13	NA	NA	TRBJ2-5	CASSLSSVSEQYF	TGCGCCAGCAGCTTGTCTTCGGTGTCTGAGCAGTACTTC
TRBV7-2	15	few	TRBD1	TRBJ1-2	CASSWGQGSNYGYTF	TGTGCCAGCAGCTGGGGACAGGGGAGTAACTATGGCTACACCTTC
TRBV20-1	15	few	TRBD1	TRBJ2-7	CSARDSGQGTYEQYF	TGCAGTGCTAGAGATAGCGGACAGGGAACCTACGAGCAGTACTTC
TRBV4-2	15	NA	NA	TRBJ2-5	CASSQDTAEQETQYF	TGTGCCAGCAGCCAAGATACGGCCGAACAAGAGACCCAGTACTTC
TRBV7-2	13	NA	NA	TRBJ2-1	CASSVLGSAEQFF	TGTGCCAGCAGCGTACTAGGGTCCGCTGAGCAGTTCTTC
TRBV6-5	15	once	NA	TRBJ2-5	CASRLPMSGPGTQYF	TGTGCCAGCAGGCTCCCGATGTCGGGGCCCGGTACCCAGTACTTC
TRBV4-2	16	once	TRBD1	TRBJ1-2	CASNQGGAGGGYGYTF	TGTGCCAGTAATCAAGGGGGCGCAGGGGGAGGCTATGGCTACACCTTC
TRBV15	16	NA	TRBD1	TRBJ1-4	CATSRDEGQGTEKLFF	TGTGCCACCAGCAGAGATGAGGGACAGGGGACTGAAAAACTGTTTTTT
TRBV11-1	16	few	NA	TRBJ2-7	CASSLGGTYRSYEQYF	TGTGCCAGCAGCTTAGGGGGGACCTACCGCTCCTACGAGCAGTACTTC
TRBV7-9	16	few	NA	TRBJ2-1	CASSHAGGITHNEQFF	TGTGCCAGCAGCCACGCGGGCGGGATTACTCACAATGAGCAGTTCTTC
TRBV20-1	14	NA	TRBD2	TRBJ2-7	CSARSLAGEYEQYF	TGCAGTGCTAGGTCGCTAGCGGGGGAGTACGAGCAGTACTTC
TRBV4-2	17	NA	TRBD2	TRBJ2-3	CASSQDMGGSYTDTQYF	TGTGCCAGCAGCCAAGATATGGGGGGGTCTTACACAGATACGCAGTATTTT
TRBV6-1	14	NA	NA	TRBJ1-2	CASSVGGYDYGYTF	TGTGCCAGCAGCGTCGGGGGTTATGACTATGGCTACACCTTC
TRBV11-2	14	NA	TRBD1	TRBJ2-5	CASRRTGNQETQYF	TGTGCCAGCAGGAGGACAGGGAATCAAGAGACCCAGTACTTC
TRBV4-1	15	NA	TRBD2	TRBJ2-5	CASSQGREVINEQYF	TGCGCCAGCAGCCAAGGGCGGGAGGTAATTAATGAGCAGTACTTC
TRBV4-1	21	once	NA	TRBJ2-1	CASSQDPGGRSRDLREGEQFF	TGCGCCAGCAGCCAAGATCCCGGGGGCCGGAGCCGGGACCTAAGGGAGGGTGAGCAGTTCTTC
TRBV9	14	NA	NA	TRBJ2-3	CASSVWTDTDTQYF	TGTGCCAGCAGCGTCTGGACAGACACAGATACGCAGTATTTT
TRBV24-1	12	NA	NA	TRBJ1-2	CATSDWGHGHTF	TGTGCCACCAGTGATTGGGGTCATGGCCACACCTTC
TRBV20-1	13	NA	TRBD1	TRBJ2-7	CSARGDRAYEQYF	TGCAGTGCTAGAGGGGACAGGGCCTACGAGCAGTACTTC
TRBV7-2	13	many	NA	TRBJ2-4	CASSVTAKNIQYF	TGTGCCAGCAGCGTCACAGCCAAAAACATTCAGTACTTC
TRBV4-1	15	NA	NA	TRBJ1-2	CASSQPPLGNYGYTF	TGCGCCAGCAGCCAACCGCCTTTAGGAAACTATGGCTACACCTTC
TRBV3-1	13	few	NA	TRBJ1-2	CASSHNRVEGYTF	TGTGCCAGCAGCCACAACAGGGTGGAGGGCTACACCTTC
TRBV7-9	15	NA	TRBD1	TRBJ1-6	CASSRGQVLDSPLHF	TGTGCCAGCAGCCGAGGACAGGTTTTGGATTCACCCCTCCACTTT
TRBV4-3	16	NA	NA	TRBJ2-3	CASSQELSSPLYTQYF	TGCGCCAGCAGCCAAGAACTCAGCTCACCACTATATACGCAGTATTTT
TRBV20-1	16	NA	TRBD1	TRBJ2-7	CSAPLTGTGASYEQYF	TGCAGTGCTCCTCTTACCGGGACAGGGGCCTCCTACGAGCAGTACTTC